One sample yielded the 23 T cell receptor beta chains listed below, sequenced in a study of PD-1 blockade in classical Hodgkin lymphoma. Time point: cycle 4 day 1 (C4D1), after more than five weeks of nivolumab. Relapse after autologous stem cell transplantation occurred in every patient, and brentuximab vedotin exposure varied. Measured with immunoSEQ multiplex PCR; TCRdb has only the in-frame clones, and not every one. Of tens of thousands of clones listed, about 89% are singletons. The sample here was peripheral blood mononuclear cells (PBMCs), taken before the fourth cycle of nivolumab. All receptors come from a human donor with classical Hodgkin lymphoma.

The gene calls are TRBV5-6 and TRBJ1-6, with TRBD1 matching 9 bases. The CDR3 spans 15 residues. The germline CDR1 and CDR2 sequences are SGHDT and YYEEEE. The V segment lost 0 bases and the J segment 10 bases; nucleotides outside the gene matches: 5. The DNA for the CDR3 is TGTGCCAGCAGCTTGGTAGGACAGGGGATCTCACCCCTCCACTTT. Encoded protein: CASSLVGQGISPLHF.

V usage is TRBV27 and J usage is TRBJ1-2, with a weak D call TRBD1 (5 bases). The germline gives CDR1 MNHEY, CDR2 SMNVEV (reference sequence). V was clipped by 3 bases and J by 8 bases, with 13 bases between them. This CDR3 has 13 amino acids. The CDR3 bases are TGTGCCAGCAGTTTTCTTCAGGGAGGGGGCTACACCTTC. It is translated as CASSFLQGGGYTF.

The rearrangement uses TRBV6-6 and TRBJ1-2; D is ambiguous. The CDR3 runs 14 residues. V was cut by 7 bases and J by 7 bases, with 19 bases left in between. Germline CDR1 MNHNY, CDR2 SVGAGI (reference sequence). The CDR3 region has the DNA TGTGCCAGCATTCTAGGTGTCCGTTCGGGTGGCTACACCTTC. Translating it yields CASILGVRSGGYTF.

The chain has TRBV2 and TRBJ1-5; the D is unclear. The V gene lost 7 bases and the J gene lost 1 base, with 8 bases spanning the gap. Germline V gives CDR1 SNHLY, CDR2 FYNNEI. The CDR3 runs to 13 residues. CDR3 nucleotides: TGTGCCAGCACAGAGGAGAGCAATCAGCCCCAGCATTTT. It encodes CASTEESNQPQHF.

The chain has TRBV12-5 and TRBJ1-2, with 7 positions matching TRBD1. CDR3 length: 15 residues. The trim removed 7 bases at V and 4 bases at J, leaving 12 bases unmatched. Per germline, CDR1 LGHNT and CDR2 FRNRAP. As DNA, the CDR3 is TGTGCTAGTGACCGGACAGGATTTAATCTCTATGGCTACACCTTC. Translated: CASDRTGFNLYGYTF.

This chain uses TRBV7-3 with TRBJ2-5; TRBD2 might be the D (6 bases). V was clipped by 3 bases and J by 5 bases, with 10 bases between them. CDR1 and CDR2 from the germline V gene are SGHTA and FQGTGA. This CDR3 contains 13 residues. The CDR3: CASSFGLAETQYF. DNA for the CDR3: TGTGCCAGCAGCTTTGGCCTAGCGGAGACCCAGTACTTC.

The CDR3 loop reads CASSLTWNSPLHF. The DNA of the CDR3 is TGTGCCAGTAGTCTCACCTGGAATTCACCCCTCCACTTT. The chain has TRBV19 and TRBJ1-6; D is ambiguous. Looked up from germline, CDR1 is LNHDA and CDR2 is SQIVND (reference sequence). Trimming took 5 bases from V and 7 from J, leaving 9 bases between them. The CDR3 has 13 amino acids.

CDR3 coding DNA: TGTGCCAGCAGCCCAGACAGGGAAATGCAGTATTTT. Translated: CASSPDREMQYF. V is TRBV7-8 and J is TRBJ2-3; TRBD1 aligns across 7 bases. The germline gives CDR1 SGHVS, CDR2 FQNEAQ. The CDR3 runs to 12 residues. J was trimmed by 11 bases and V by 5 bases; bases with no gene match: 7.

The chain links TRBV25-1 to TRBJ1-1; D remains ambiguous. Germline V lookup: CDR1 MGHDK, CDR2 SYGVNS. Trimming took off 6 bases at V and 2 bases at J, with 10 bases between the two ends. The CDR3 sequence is 13 residues long. The DNA of the CDR3 is TGTGCCAGCAGGATGGGTTTTAACACTGAAGCTTTCTTT. Protein: CASRMGFNTEAFF.

The chain has TRBV5-4 and TRBJ2-7; 16 bases are shared with TRBD2. This CDR3 comprises 20 residues. Germline V lookup: CDR1 SGHNT, CDR2 YYREEE (reference sequence). The V gene end was trimmed by 0 bases and the J gene end by 0 bases; junction bases not matched to a gene: 9. Here the CDR3 reads CASSLGPGLAGGKSSYEQYF. The CDR3 DNA is TGTGCCAGCAGCTTGGGGCCGGGACTAGCGGGGGGGAAGAGCTCCTACGAGCAGTACTTC.

This clone appeared once. V is TRBV6-6 and J is TRBJ1-1; no firm D call. V lost 11 bases and J lost 3, with 16 bases in between. The CDR3 has 13 residues. From germline, CDR1 is MNHNY and CDR2 SVGAGI (reference sequence). In DNA, the CDR3 is TGTGCCGGGTCACTGGTGGTAGACACTGAAGCTTTCTTT. Translating gives CAGSLVVDTEAFF.

The chain uses TRBV13 and TRBJ2-2, with D unresolved. The germline CDR1 and CDR2 sequences are PRHDT and FYEKMQ (reference sequence). The CDR3 is made up of 15 amino acids. Trimming stripped 1 base from V and 1 base from J, with 7 bases between. CDR3 sequence: CASSLAGLNTGELFF. CDR3 DNA: TGTGCCAGCAGCTTAGCCGGGTTGAACACCGGGGAGCTGTTTTTT.

The chain combines TRBV7-9 with TRBJ2-2, with D possibly called TRBD1 or TRBD2 (5 bases each). The germline V gene encodes CDR1 SEHNR and CDR2 FQNEAQ (reference sequence). V was clipped by 5 bases and J by 2 bases, with 9 bases between them. The CDR3 spans 14 residues. The CDR3: CASSPGPNTGELFF. The CDR3 nucleotides read TGTGCCAGCAGCCCGGGACCAAACACCGGGGAGCTGTTTTTT.

The chain is built from TRBV5-1 and TRBJ1-3; TRBD1 matches 7 bases. This CDR3 has 14 residues. The germline CDR1 and CDR2 sequences are SGHRS and YFSETQ. Germline trimming cut 7 bases from V and 0 bases from J; bases unmatched to any gene: 4. CDR3 bases: TGCGCCAGCCAGGGGGGCCCCTCTGGAAACACCATATATTTT. This gives the protein CASQGGPSGNTIYF.

The chain joins TRBV27 to TRBJ1-2; a weak D match, TRBD1 (5 bases). Trimming cost V 10 bases and J 0 bases, with 27 bases left between them. The germline gives CDR1 MNHEY, CDR2 SMNVEV (reference sequence). This CDR3 contains 18 residues. CDR3 amino acids: CATITPPGQGGANYGYTF. The CDR3 DNA reads as TGTGCCACCATTACTCCCCCGGGGCAGGGAGGCGCTAACTATGGCTACACCTTC.

For the CDR3, the DNA is TGTGCCAGCAGCGCAGCAGTAGGGCTAAACGGAGATACGCAGTATTTT. Amino acids: CASSAAVGLNGDTQYF. This chain links TRBV9 with TRBJ2-3; D is ambiguous. Per germline, CDR1 SGDLS and CDR2 YYNGEE. Trimming took 3 bases from V and 5 from J, leaving 19 bases between them. The CDR3 length is 16 residues.

The rearrangement joins TRBV25-1 to TRBJ1-2; tentatively, D is TRBD1 (6 bases). In germline, CDR1 is MGHDK, CDR2 SYGVNS. The CDR3 totals 14 residues. The germline V and J ends were trimmed by 1 base and 4 bases, with 10 bases remaining between them. CDR3 region: CASSESGGRYGYTF. CDR3 coding DNA: TGTGCCAGCAGTGAATCGGGGGGCCGCTATGGCTACACCTTC.

This clone has only a few counts. The chain uses TRBV29-1 and TRBJ1-2; 10 bases are a match to TRBD1. The V segment lost 7 bases and the J segment 7 bases; nucleotides outside the gene matches: 9. Per germline, CDR1 SQVTM and CDR2 ANQGSEA. The CDR3 covers 13 residues. CDR3 bases: TGCAGCGCCGTCTCCGGGACAGGGGTTGGCTACACCTTC. As protein: CSAVSGTGVGYTF.

The V call is TRBV6-1, the J call TRBJ2-3; TRBD2 aligns across 8 bases. V was pared by 0 bases and J by 9 bases, with 8 bases of the junction left unmatched. Germline CDR1 MNHNS, CDR2 SASEGT. The CDR3 runs to 15 residues. This chain's CDR3 is CASSEANGGGTTQYF. DNA of the CDR3: TGTGCCAGCAGTGAAGCGAACGGGGGGGGGACCACGCAGTATTTT.

This chain connects TRBV6-1 to TRBJ2-7, with D unresolved. This CDR3 comprises 15 residues. Trimming stripped 2 bases from V and 2 bases from J, with 13 bases between. Germline V CDR1 and CDR2: MNHNS, SASEGT. In DNA form, the CDR3 reads TGTGCCAGCAGTGAATTCACCACGATAACCTACGAGCAGTACTTC. Its translation: CASSEFTTITYEQYF.

The chain links TRBV19 to TRBJ2-1; 9 bases agree with TRBD2. V shed 5 bases, J shed 7 bases, and the junction held 15 bases outside the gene matches. In germline, CDR1 is LNHDA, CDR2 SQIVND (reference sequence). The CDR3 has 17 amino acids. The CDR3 sequence: CASSPQSFLAGPNEQFF. The CDR3 region has the DNA TGTGCCAGTAGTCCCCAATCTTTCCTAGCGGGGCCTAATGAGCAGTTCTTC. The whole variable domain, remainder taken from reference TRBV19 and TRBJ2-1, is DGGITQSPKYLFRKEGQNVTLSCEQNLNHDAMYWYRQDPGQGLRLIYYSQIVNDFQKGDIAEGYSVSREKKESFPLTVTSAQKNPTAFYLCASSPQSFLAGPNEQFFGPGTRLTVL.

As regards this clone: A much larger clone sits a single nucleotide away, making a read error possible. Other DNA sequences in the sample encode the same CDR3. The chain recombines TRBV18 with TRBJ2-3; D may be TRBD2 (5 bases). The CDR3 runs 14 residues. Germline V gives CDR1 KGHSH, CDR2 LQKENI. The CDR3: CASSPLGSFDTQYF. The CDR3 DNA reads as TGTGCTAGCTCACCACTAGGAAGTTTTGATACGCAGTATTTT.

This rearrangement joins TRBV6-1 to TRBJ2-3; D may be TRBD1 (5 bases). The CDR3 is made up of 14 amino acids. The germline CDR1 and CDR2 sequences are MNHNS and SASEGT. Between the trimmed V and J ends, which lost 7 bases and 3 bases, there was a span of 14 bases. The CDR3 reads CASTLSDTTDTQYF. The CDR3 nucleotides read TGTGCCAGCACCCTTTCGGACACGACAGATACGCAGTATTTT.